This T cell receptor beta chain was captured in a study of graft-versus-host responses after intestinal transplantation. Study-level background: Recipients received multivisceral, liver-intestinal, or isolated intestinal transplants. Uniformly, recipients were administered anti-thymocyte globulin induction with subsequent tacrolimus and steroids for approximately three years. Notes on the study in general: Recipient marrow showed GvH clones, some seen first in ileum or blood. Peak circulating GvH clone levels tracked with early post-transplant HvG declines.

Germline V gives CDR1 WNHNN, CDR2 SYGVQD (reference sequence). CDR3 length: 14 amino acids. Deletions cut 0 bases from V and 1 base from J, with 6 bases between. Concerning this clone: Its target is not known.

Data came from immunoSEQ multiplex PCR; TCRdb stores just in-frame clones and leaves some out. The table includes some 88,000 clones, 93% detected once. The V and J genes are TRBV10-1 and TRBJ1-1; the D is unclear. Sequenced material: unstimulated CD8+ T cells sorted from spleen or lymph node cells, taken before intestinal transplant. This receptor was identified in a human donor who received an intestinal transplant. CDR3 DNA sequence: TGCGCCAGCAGTGAGTCTGAGGAGAACACTGAAGCTTTCTTT. Translation gives CASSESEENTEAFF.